This entry lists 7 T cell receptor beta chains sequenced from one sample in a study of identical twins. MiXCR was run by TCRdb on the 5' RACE reads, yielding one entry per CDR3 protein. The table lists hundreds of thousands of distinct CDR3 sequences, 6.5% to 9.5% of them singletons. These data were also filed under a second study, of yellow fever vaccine responses in identical twins.

The specimen sequenced was memory (CD45RO+) T cells sorted from blood. The receptors come from a young woman in good health.

In this sample, this clonotype turned up many times. The rearrangement joins TRBV7-8 to TRBJ1-4; TRBD1 aligns across 9 bases. V trimming: 5 bases; J trimming: 10 bases; junction bases outside the gene matches: 11. This CDR3 spans 15 amino acids. Per germline, CDR1 SGHVS and CDR2 FQNEAQ. CDR3 loop: CASSTGTGHRGKLFF. The CDR3 DNA follows: TGTGCCAGCAGCACTGGGACAGGGCACCGAGGAAAACTGTTTTTT.

This clonotype came up many times. The rearrangement links TRBV5-5 to TRBJ2-3; the D is unclear. Trimming stripped 4 bases from V and 3 bases from J, with 9 bases between. Germline V gene sequence: CDR1 SGHKS, CDR2 YYEKEE (reference sequence). CDR3 length: 13 residues. Written as DNA, the CDR3 is TGTGCCAGCAGCCCAGTAGTGACAGATACGCAGTATTTT. Translated, it gives CASSPVVTDTQYF.

V and J are TRBV12-3 or TRBV12-4 and TRBJ1-1, with TRBD1 matching 10 bases. The ends lost 2 bases at V and 3 bases at J; junction bases unmatched: 3. The CDR3 extends over 15 amino acids. CDR3 DNA sequence: TGTGCCAGCAGTTTAAGGGGACAGGGGTACACTGAAGCTTTCTTT. This gives the protein CASSLRGQGYTEAFF.

This clonotype was seen more than once but under ten times. The chain couples TRBV10-3 to TRBJ2-3, with unresolved D. Trimming removed 6 bases from V and 4 bases from J, with 8 bases in between. CDR1 ENHRY and CDR2 SYGVKD come from the germline V gene. This CDR3 comprises 12 residues. CDR3 amino acids: CAISVRPDTQYF. CDR3 coding DNA: TGTGCCATCAGCGTGAGGCCAGATACGCAGTATTTT.

This clonotype showed up many times. J is TRBJ2-1 and V is TRBV2, with D possibly matching TRBD2 (6 bases). This CDR3 comprises 15 residues. Germline V CDR1 and CDR2: SNHLY, FYNNEI. V was pared by 3 bases and J by 4 bases, with 13 bases between. CDR3 nucleotide sequence: TGTGCCAGCAGTGAGACTAGGGCATTTTACAATGAGCAGTTCTTC. Translated: CASSETRAFYNEQFF.

J is TRBJ2-3 and V is TRBV7-8, with TRBD2 matching 11 bases. With V trimmed by 2 bases and J by 7 bases, 11 bases remained unmatched. From germline, CDR1 is SGHVS and CDR2 FQNEAQ. The CDR3 runs to 17 residues. This CDR3 reads CASSLTLLAGVGNTQYF. CDR3 nucleotides: TGTGCCAGCAGCTTAACCTTACTAGCGGGAGTCGGAAATACGCAGTATTTT.

In its sample, this clonotype was seen a few times. The chain employs TRBV20-1 and TRBJ2-1; the match to TRBD2 covers 14 bases. CDR3 length: 14 residues. Looked up from germline, CDR1 is DFQATT and CDR2 is SNEGSKA (reference sequence). V was pared by 3 bases and J by 7 bases, with 2 bases of the junction left unmatched. CDR3 DNA: TGCAGTGCTAGGACTAGCGGGAGGGTTAATGAGCAGTTCTTC. Translated: CSARTSGRVNEQFF.